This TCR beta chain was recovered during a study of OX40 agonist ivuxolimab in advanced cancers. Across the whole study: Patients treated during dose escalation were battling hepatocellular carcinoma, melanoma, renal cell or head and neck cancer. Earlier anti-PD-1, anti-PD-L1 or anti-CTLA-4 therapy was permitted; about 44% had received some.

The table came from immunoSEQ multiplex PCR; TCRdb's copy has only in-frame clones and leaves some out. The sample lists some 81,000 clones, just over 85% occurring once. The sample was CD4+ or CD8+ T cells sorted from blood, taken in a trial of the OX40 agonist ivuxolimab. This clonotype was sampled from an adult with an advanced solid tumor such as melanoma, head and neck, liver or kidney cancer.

The DNA of the CDR3 is TGTGCCAGCAGTGAGGGGGACAGGCTTCCAAACTATGGCTACACCTTC. This codes for CASSEGDRLPNYGYTF. V is TRBV6-1 and J is TRBJ1-2; TRBD1 matches at 8 bases. This CDR3 has 16 residues. Losses at the gene ends were 3 bases for V and 2 bases for J; bases not matched to a gene: 8. Looked up from germline, CDR1 is MNHNS and CDR2 is SASEGT.